This T cell receptor (beta chain) was documented in a study of shared clonotypes between healthy human individuals. Study-wide results and caveats: Generation probabilities were higher for clonotypes shared across all four sorted-subset donors than for unshared ones.

Clones were read by immunoSEQ multiplex PCR, and TCRdb kept only the in-frame ones, dropping some. Of about 1,500,000 clones in the sample, roughly 96% are singletons; the top ten hold about 1%. A split of CD4+ cells into CD45RA+ naive and CD45RA-negative memory subsets was performed. On this clone itself: Its specificity is not known.

The germline V gene encodes CDR1 SNHLY and CDR2 FYNNEI. V lost 0 bases, J lost 15 bases, and 9 bases lay in between. The CDR3 extends over 11 amino acids. This TCR was sampled from a man in his thirties or forties in good health. Specimen: naive CD4+ T cells sorted from blood. Subset: CD45RA+ positively selected. J is TRBJ2-1 and V is TRBV2, with D hard to call. The DNA for the CDR3 is TGTGCCAGCAGTGAAGCCGTTTCAGGGTTCTTC. This translates into CASSEAVSGFF.